Presented here are 21 T cell receptor beta chains from one specimen sequenced in a study of T cell responses to AZD1222 COVID-19 vaccine. TCRdb's copy holds only in-frame clones and misses some; the assay was immunoSEQ multiplex PCR. The sample contains approximately 180,000 clones, about 87% of which appear only once. Sequencing was performed on peripheral blood, taken 28 days after the second dose of the MenACWY control vaccine. The receptors were sampled from an adult who received the MenACWY meningococcal vaccine as a control.

This clone was observed once. The rearrangement joins TRBV7-2 to TRBJ1-5; 9 nucleotides line up with TRBD1. CDR1 is SGHTA, CDR2 FQGNSA, per germline. This CDR3 has 14 residues. V lost 5 bases, J lost 7 bases, and 6 bases stayed unmatched. CDR3 in amino acids: CASSAYRGLQPQHF. The CDR3 DNA reads TGTGCCAGCAGCGCCTACAGGGGGCTACAGCCCCAGCATTTT. The complete variable domain, with remaining parts taken from reference TRBV7-2 and TRBJ1-5, reads GAGVSQSPSNKVTEKGKDVELRCDPISGHTALYWYRQSLGQGLEFLIYFQGNSAPDKSGLPSDRFSAERTGGSVSTLTIQRTQQEDSAVYLCASSAYRGLQPQHFGDGTRLSIL.

V gene TRBV2 combines with J gene TRBJ1-3, with TRBD1 as a possible D gene (5 bases). The germline gives CDR1 SNHLY, CDR2 FYNNEI. V shed 6 bases and J shed 0 bases, with 18 bases lying between them. The CDR3 loop spans 17 amino acids. The CDR3 bases are TGTGCCAGCAGAGGTCGGGACGGACGGAGCTCTGGAAACACCATATATTTT. This encodes CASRGRDGRSSGNTIYF. The entire variable domain, with the rest obtained from reference TRBV2 and TRBJ1-3, is as follows: EPEVTQTPSHQVTQMGQEVILRCVPISNHLYFYWYRQILGQKVEFLVSFYNNEISEKSEIFDDQFSVERPDGSNFTLKIRSTKLEDSAMYFCASRGRDGRSSGNTIYFGEGSWLTVV.

The chain's CDR3 is CASSLGSGLYEQYF. DNA for the CDR3: TGTGCCAGCAGTTTAGGATCTGGGCTCTACGAGCAGTACTTC. The J gene is TRBJ2-7, the V gene TRBV27; no definite D call. The V end was cut by 2 bases, the J end by 3 bases, with 11 bases between. Germline-derived CDR1 and CDR2 are MNHEY and SMNVEV (reference sequence). This CDR3 is built from 14 residues.

The rearrangement joins TRBV7-2 to TRBJ2-5; 8 bases align to TRBD2. The CDR3 runs 16 residues. The junction had 7 bases not matched to a gene; V was cut back by 1 base and J by 3 bases. CDR1 and CDR2 from the germline V gene are SGHTA and FQGNSA. Here the CDR3 reads CASSLGAGTSKETQYF. The CDR3, as DNA: TGTGCCAGCAGCTTAGGAGCCGGGACTAGTAAAGAGACCCAGTACTTC.

This clone was seen a single time. This chain joins TRBV5-3 and TRBJ2-3, with D possibly TRBD1 on 5 matching bases. TRBV5-3 is sorted into the ORF group, with uncertain function. The length of the CDR3 is 13 residues. Trimming left V 4 bases short and J 13 bases short, with 19 bases between. CDR3 nucleotides: TGTGCCAGAAGCGGGAAGGGGCGGCCCAACGAGTATTTT. Translation gives CARSGKGRPNEYF.

The rearrangement joins TRBV10-1 to TRBJ1-1; 7 nucleotides line up with TRBD1. After removal of 5 bases from V and 1 base from J, the junction contained 4 bases not matched to a gene. This CDR3 has 14 residues. Germline CDR1 WNHNN, CDR2 SYGVQD (reference sequence). The CDR3 loop is CASSLGTENTEAFF. Written as DNA, the CDR3 is TGCGCCAGCAGTCTTGGGACAGAGAACACTGAAGCTTTCTTT.

The count of this clone is one. The J gene is TRBJ2-7, the V gene TRBV10-3; weak D call: TRBD1 (5 bases). This CDR3 comprises 15 residues. Trimming cost V 0 bases and J 2 bases, with 11 bases left between them. Germline CDR1 ENHRY, CDR2 SYGVKD. CDR3 sequence: CAISESNRLTYEQYF. CDR3 sequence (DNA): TGTGCCATCAGTGAGTCGAACAGGCTTACCTACGAGCAGTACTTC.

This clone was observed once. The chain uses TRBV14 and TRBJ2-7; D gene unclear. V shed 2 bases and J shed 6 bases, with 11 bases lying between them. Germline V gene sequence: CDR1 SGHDN, CDR2 FVKESK. The CDR3 consists of 13 residues. CDR3 bases: TGTGCCAGCAGCCAAAATGTGGGTGGCGAGCAGTACTTC. This codes for CASSQNVGGEQYF.

The chain is built from TRBV29-1 and TRBJ2-7, with 9 bases identical to TRBD1. V lost 4 bases, J lost 3 bases, and 4 bases stayed unmatched. The CDR3 has 13 amino acids. Germline V gene lookup returns CDR1 SQVTM and CDR2 ANQGSEA. The CDR3 spells CSVARDRVYEQYF. As DNA, the CDR3 is TGCAGCGTTGCCCGGGACAGGGTCTACGAGCAGTACTTC.

This clone is a singleton in its sample. The chain employs TRBV29-1 and TRBJ1-4; D gene ambiguous. The CDR3 extends over 12 amino acids. Germline CDR1 SQVTM, CDR2 ANQGSEA. V was trimmed by 7 bases and J by 3 bases, leaving 9 bases between them. The DNA of the CDR3 is TGCAGCGCCCGCGATCCTAATGAAAAACTGTTTTTT. Protein: CSARDPNEKLFF.

The chain is built from TRBV5-6 and TRBJ1-3; maybe TRBD1 (6 bases). The CDR3 consists of 16 residues. CDR1 is SGHDT and CDR2 is YYEEEE in the germline V gene. V lost 1 base, J lost 0 bases, and 11 bases lay in between. CDR3 DNA sequence: TGTGCCAGCAGCTTGAGGGGGGTGAGCTCTGGAAACACCATATATTTT. It codes for CASSLRGVSSGNTIYF.

V is TRBV7-9 and J is TRBJ1-1, with TRBD1 matching over 8 bases. The J segment lost 0 bases and the V segment lost 6 bases, leaving 9 bases of the junction unmatched. Germline loops: CDR1 SEHNR, CDR2 FQNEAQ (reference sequence). The CDR3 totals 16 residues. Here the CDR3 DNA reads TGTGCCAGCAGACGACGGACAGGGCTCATGAACACTGAAGCTTTCTTT. This translates into CASRRRTGLMNTEAFF.

The chain links TRBV9 to TRBJ2-7, with 10 bases matching TRBD2. Germline-derived CDR1 and CDR2 are SGDLS and YYNGEE. CDR3 length: 16 residues. V lost 0 bases and J lost 4; bases outside the gene matches: 7. CDR3 sequence: CASSVGGSGRSYEQYF. Here the CDR3 DNA reads TGTGCCAGCAGCGTAGGCGGTAGCGGGAGGTCGTACGAGCAGTACTTC.

In this sample, this clone turned up many times. Additional DNA sequences in this sample encode the identical CDR3. The chain carries TRBV4-2 and TRBJ1-1; 8 bases line up with TRBD1. Looked up from germline, CDR1 is LGHNA and CDR2 is YNFKEQ. The junction had 7 bases not matched to a gene; V was cut back by 3 bases and J by 4 bases. This CDR3 comprises 15 residues. The CDR3 loop reads CASSQARTGGTEAFF. CDR3 sequence (DNA): TGTGCCAGCAGCCAGGCCCGTACAGGGGGCACTGAAGCTTTCTTT.

The chain combines TRBV7-2 with TRBJ1-6; weak D call: TRBD1 (6 bases). The CDR3 contains 16 residues. V lost 5 bases and J lost 7, with 18 bases in between. CDR1 SGHTA and CDR2 FQGNSA come from the germline V gene. The CDR3 sequence: CASSAPVQGWNSPLHF. For the CDR3, the DNA is TGTGCCAGCAGCGCGCCCGTACAGGGTTGGAATTCACCCCTCCACTTT.

This clone occurred once. The chain links TRBV6-5 to TRBJ1-5, with D unclear. Deletions cut 2 bases from V and 9 bases from J, with 14 bases between. Germline values: CDR1 MNHEY, CDR2 SVGAGI. This CDR3 contains 14 residues. Written as DNA, the CDR3 is TGTGCCAGCAGTTACGACGGCGCCACGGGGCCCCAGCATTTT. Translating gives CASSYDGATGPQHF.

V and J are TRBV3-1 (or the pseudogene TRBV3-2) and TRBJ2-7; D perhaps matches TRBD1 (5 bases). The V end was cut by 4 bases, the J end by 4 bases, with 23 bases between. This CDR3 spans 17 amino acids. From germline, CDR1 is LGHDT and CDR2 YNNKEL (reference sequence). The CDR3 protein is CASSRTLGASTTYEQYF. CDR3 nucleotides: TGTGCCAGCAGCCGCACCCTTGGGGCCTCCACGACATACGAGCAGTACTTC.

J is TRBJ2-3 and V is TRBV5-1; D may be TRBD2 (5 bases). The CDR3 spans 13 residues. V shed 5 bases and J shed 1 base, with 8 bases lying between them. Germline V lookup: CDR1 SGHRS, CDR2 YFSETQ. The DNA for the CDR3 is TGCGCCAGCAGAGGAGGAGGCACAGATACGCAGTATTTT. Its protein product is CASRGGGTDTQYF.

The V call is TRBV28, the J call TRBJ1-6; D might be TRBD1 (5 bases). V was trimmed by 7 bases and J by 6 bases, leaving 22 bases between them. The CDR3 sequence is 17 residues long. Germline CDR1 MDHEN, CDR2 SYDVKM. The CDR3 spells CASNFQTGSGTNSPLHF. Written as DNA, the CDR3 is TGTGCCAGCAACTTCCAGACGGGTTCAGGGACTAATTCACCCCTCCACTTT.

This clone was counted once. The DNA of the CDR3 is TGTGCCAGTAGCCCCATGGCGGGGATTGACACTGAAGCTTTCTTT. Protein: CASSPMAGIDTEAFF. The gene calls are TRBV19 and TRBJ1-1, with no clear D. The V end lost 6 bases, the J end lost 3 bases, and 17 bases lay between the germline ends. The CDR3 sequence is 15 residues long. The V gene's germline CDR1 is LNHDA and CDR2 SQIVND (reference sequence). The entire variable domain, with the rest obtained from reference TRBV19 and TRBJ1-1, is as follows: DGGITQSPKYLFRKEGQNVTLSCEQNLNHDAMYWYRQDPGQGLRLIYYSQIVNDFQKGDIAEGYSVSREKKESFPLTVTSAQKNPTAFYLCASSPMAGIDTEAFFGQGTRLTVV.

The chain couples TRBV4-3 to TRBJ1-4; 10 bases line up with TRBD1. Trimming cost V 0 bases and J 2 bases; bases outside gene matches: 3. CDR3 size: 17 residues. Germline V gene data show CDR1 as LGHNA and CDR2 as YSLEER. The CDR3 DNA follows: TGCGCCAGCAGCCAAGAGGGGACAGGGGTCACTAATGAAAAACTGTTTTTT. It translates to CASSQEGTGVTNEKLFF.